This T cell receptor (beta chain) was sequenced in a study of spatial heterogeneity in lung cancer. The V gene lost 2 bases and the J gene lost 4 bases, with 6 bases spanning the gap. The CDR3 has 12 amino acids. Germline CDR1 is SGHRS and CDR2 is YFSETQ. This clonotype appeared many times. Regarding time point: sample taken at primary tumor resection. Samples came from some 71 TRACERx patients with untreated early-stage lung cancer. Without sorting, whole RNA was sequenced from tumor, nontumor lung or frozen PBMC. The study tagged each TCR cDNA molecule with a unique molecular identifier. TCRdb analysed the 5' RACE reads with MiXCR anew, one entry per CDR3 protein. Seen here are 10,000 to 11,000 distinct CDR3 sequences, 6% to 7% observed once, and the top ten hold roughly 31%.

Here the sequenced sample was normal lung tissue next to the tumor, taken at surgery. The chain joins TRBV5-1 to TRBJ2-5; D not certain. The receptor's source is a male donor with early-stage non-small cell lung cancer. CDR3 bases: TGCGCCAGCAGCTTAGGTCGAGAGACCCAGTACTTC. Translation: CASSLGRETQYF.